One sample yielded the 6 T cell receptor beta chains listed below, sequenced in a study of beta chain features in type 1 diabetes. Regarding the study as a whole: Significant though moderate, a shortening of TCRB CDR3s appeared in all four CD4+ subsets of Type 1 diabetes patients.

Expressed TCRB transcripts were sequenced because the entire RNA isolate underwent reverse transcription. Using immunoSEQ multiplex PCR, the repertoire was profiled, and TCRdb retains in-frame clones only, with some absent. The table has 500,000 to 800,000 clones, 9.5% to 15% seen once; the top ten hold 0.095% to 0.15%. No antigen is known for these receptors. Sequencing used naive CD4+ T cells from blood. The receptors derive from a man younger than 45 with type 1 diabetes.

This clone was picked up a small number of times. The CDR3 region is CASSQDGSRVPYEQYF. The CDR3 nucleotides read TGTGCCAGCAGCCAAGATGGTAGTCGGGTACCCTACGAGCAGTACTTC. J is TRBJ2-7 and V is TRBV14; D ambiguous. The V end lost 0 bases, the J end lost 2 bases, and 14 bases lay between the germline ends. Germline lookup yields CDR1 SGHDN and CDR2 FVKESK. The CDR3 is 16 amino acids.

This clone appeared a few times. The CDR3 region has the DNA TGTGCCAGCAGCGTCGTGGACAGCGAAAAACTGTTTTTT. Translation gives CASSVVDSEKLFF. The J gene is TRBJ1-4, the V gene TRBV9; perhaps TRBD1 as D (6 bases). Trimming left V 2 bases short and J 8 bases short, with 10 bases between. The germline gives CDR1 SGDLS, CDR2 YYNGEE. This CDR3 has 13 residues.

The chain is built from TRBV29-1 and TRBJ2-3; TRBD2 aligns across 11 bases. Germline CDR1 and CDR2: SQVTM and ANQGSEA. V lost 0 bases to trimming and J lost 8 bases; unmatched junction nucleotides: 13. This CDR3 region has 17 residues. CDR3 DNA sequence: TGCAGCGTTGAAGATGGGCCTAGCGGGGGGCCCTTGGCTACGCAGTATTTT. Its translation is CSVEDGPSGGPLATQYF.

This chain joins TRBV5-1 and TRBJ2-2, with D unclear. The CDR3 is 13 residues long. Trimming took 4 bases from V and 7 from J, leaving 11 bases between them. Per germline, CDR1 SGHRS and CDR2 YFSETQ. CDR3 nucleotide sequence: TGCGCCAGCAGCCCAAGGGTAGGCGGGGAGCTGTTTTTT. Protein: CASSPRVGGELFF.

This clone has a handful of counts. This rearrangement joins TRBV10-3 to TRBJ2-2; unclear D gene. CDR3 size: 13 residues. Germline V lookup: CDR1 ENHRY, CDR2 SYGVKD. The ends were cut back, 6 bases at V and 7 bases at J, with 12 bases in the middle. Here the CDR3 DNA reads TGTGCCATCAGGAGAACCCTAGACGGGGAGCTGTTTTTT. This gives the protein CAIRRTLDGELFF.

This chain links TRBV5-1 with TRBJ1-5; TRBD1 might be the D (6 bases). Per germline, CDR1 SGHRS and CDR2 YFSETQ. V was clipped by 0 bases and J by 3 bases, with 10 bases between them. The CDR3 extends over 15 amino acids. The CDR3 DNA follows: TGCGCCAGCAGCTTGGGACAGGACCTCAATCAGCCCCAGCATTTT. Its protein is CASSLGQDLNQPQHF. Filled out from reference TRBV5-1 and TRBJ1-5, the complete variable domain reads KAGVTQTPRYLIKTRGQQVTLSCSPISGHRSVSWYQQTPGQGLQFLFEYFSETQRNKGNFPGRFSGRQFSNSRSEMNVSTLELGDSALYLCASSLGQDLNQPQHFGDGTRLSIL.